This record concerns one TCR beta chain sequence. This clonotype was recorded at least ten times. No cognate antigen has been identified for it. Base quality data are lacking; no much larger clone is found one base away. These data belong to a study of T cells in Graves' hyperthyroidism and ophthalmopathy (dated by TCRdb to about 2019). Looking at the study overall: To identify TCR V-J signatures that set the groups apart, the researchers used a discovery cohort of 100 or so patients, made up of 43 with Graves' ophthalmopathy and some 60 with stable Graves' hyperthyroidism. The paper describes TCR Vbeta CDR3 sequencing of 135 peripheral blood samples, made up of around 41 ophthalmopathy patients, some 80 hyperthyroidism patients and 17 progressor patients. For training and testing, the 100 patients in the discovery cohort were randomly divided in a 7:3 ratio. In roughly six Graves' hyperthyroidism patients, the study also compared T-cell repertoires from thyroid tissue with T-cell repertoires from blood. After sampling, hyperthyroidism patients received methimazole starting at 30 mg daily, and ophthalmopathy patients received high-dose intravenous methylprednisolone. Prospective prediction of ophthalmopathy was tested in an independent validation cohort of approximately 19 hyperthyroidism patients and 15 to 17 patients who later progressed to ophthalmopathy.

The TCR beta CDR3 regions were amplified from the RNA transcripts. The TCR CDR3 was subjected to a first round of RT-PCR using the HTBI primer set and the Qiagen OneStep RT-PCR kit. The libraries were constructed in a second round of multiplex PCR and then size-selected and purified. The libraries were sequenced on an Illumina HiSeq2000 using paired-end 100 bp reads. In the source study's methods: Raw data were processed with SOAPnuke, discarding reads with adapters, uncalled bases, mean Phred below 15, or no exact constant-primer or identifier match. COPE v1.2.5 was used to merge high-quality paired reads, and clonotypes were defined as unique nucleotide sequences. MiTCR v1.1 was used to align clonotypes to the IMGT TRBV, TRBD and TRBJ reference segments. Analysis was restricted to V-J combinations with a frequency above 0.0001, which covered 98% to 99.2% of repertoires. A TCS score was defined as the ratio between F50 (clonal expansion) and ExV (chaos), using BLOSUM62-based TCRdist between CDR3 peptides within each V-J. Welch's t-statistics and random forest reduced several hundred V-J features to some 14, which were used in a naive Bayes classifier (R e1071). The similarity between thyroid and blood repertoires was quantified using the Morisita-Horn index. TCRdb reanalyzed the raw reads on its own, using fastp at Q25 for trimming and MiXCR for clone calling, and kept in-frame beta chains. Every distinct CDR3 protein forms one entry, paired with its most common genes and DNA. The V and J calls, along with clone size, are taken from TCRdb and not from the paper's own processing. This sample comprises fewer than 650,000 distinct CDR3 sequences, over 45% of them detected only once. About 43% of the sample comes from the top ten.

V loses 1 base of germline sequence and J loses 0 bases, and the interval between the two ends is 10 bases. The CDR3, cysteine through phenylalanine, is 16 amino acids long. CDR3 DNA is the only sequence kept; it has 48 bases, read in frame from the first base. General study outcomes and caveats: Ophthalmopathy was separated from stable hyperthyroidism by a 13 V-J signature model, with around 90% sensitivity and about 81% specificity obtained in cross-validation and 80%/75% obtained in testing. Blood samples also contained most of the expanded thyroid clonotypes (frequency above 0.001), which suggests that blood repertoires may reflect thyroid immune responses. During validation, the model predicted progression to ophthalmopathy a median of approximately 6.5 months ahead of onset, with approximately 70% sensitivity and less than 85% specificity. Sample size was not statistically predetermined, and blinding of investigators to group allocation was not performed.

The study excluded patients with uncontrolled infections, other autoimmune diseases, pregnancy or lactation. Diagnoses relied on clinical symptoms, serum thyroxine and TRAb, thyroid ultrasound and orbital computed tomography. Trizol reagent was used to extract total RNA, and RNA quality was then checked on an Agilent 2100 Bioanalyzer. The TCR was taken from an adult woman with Graves' disease, either hyperthyroidism or ophthalmopathy (not recorded which). Recombination linked TRBV12-3 or TRBV12-4 to TRBJ1-3, with a weak D call of TRBD1 (5 bases match). The material sequenced was peripheral blood or thyroid tissue (not recorded which). The CDR3 protein sequence reads: CASSLGGQLSGNTIYF. The nucleotide sequence is TGTGCCAGCAGTTTAGGAGGACAACTCTCTGGAAACACCATATATTTT.